A single sample is the source of the 21 T cell receptor beta chains below, sequenced in a study of CD8 T cells in ankylosing spondylitis. TCRdb re-derived calls from the 5' RACE reads in MiXCR, one entry per CDR3 protein. The table has a few hundred thousand distinct CDR3 sequences, under 20% seen once. Sequencing was performed on blood, either unsorted or a sorted T cell fraction (not recorded which). Every receptor here comes from a male donor with ankylosing spondylitis or in good health (not recorded which).

This clonotype was found a few times. The chain recombines TRBV12-3 or TRBV12-4 with TRBJ2-5; D tentatively reads TRBD1 or TRBD2 (5 bases each). This CDR3 has 17 residues. Trimming removed 6 bases at V and 5 bases at J, with 25 bases between. DNA for the CDR3: TGTGCCAGCAGCCCCAGGGAGACGACGGCCCGCGTGGAGACCCAGTACTTC. Translation: CASSPRETTARVETQYF.

V and J are TRBV9 and TRBJ2-3; TRBD1 matches at 7 bases. Germline CDR1 reads SGDLS; CDR2 reads YYNGEE. The CDR3 sequence is 15 residues long. Trimming took 3 bases from V and 2 from J; bases not matched to a gene: 6. The CDR3 nucleotides are TGTGCCAGCAGCGAGGACAGGCTACACACAGATACGCAGTATTTT. This translates into CASSEDRLHTDTQYF. Variable domain in full (rest from reference TRBV9 and TRBJ2-3): DSGVTQTPKHLITATGQRVTLRCSPRSGDLSVYWYQQSLDQGLQFLIQYYNGEERAKGNILERFSAQQFPDLHSELNLSSLELGDSALYFCASSEDRLHTDTQYFGPGTRLTVL.

This clonotype was detected only a few times. The CDR3 spells CASSLSDFLAKNIQYF. The CDR3, as DNA: TGTGCCAGCAGTTTATCGGACTTTCTGGCCAAAAACATTCAGTACTTC. The chain couples TRBV27 to TRBJ2-4, with a possible D match to TRBD2 (5 bases). The CDR3 extends over 16 amino acids. V lost 0 bases to trimming and J lost 1 base, with 10 bases between them. Germline V gives CDR1 MNHEY, CDR2 SMNVEV (reference sequence).

This clonotype was seen only a few times. The rearrangement joins TRBV15 to TRBJ1-4; D unresolved. Germline V gene data show CDR1 as LNHNV and CDR2 as YYDKDF (reference sequence). Deletions cut 3 bases from V and 4 bases from J, with 12 bases between. The CDR3 covers 15 residues. The CDR3 bases are TGTGCCACCAGCAGGGACCGCAGTGGTAATGAAAAACTGTTTTTT. Translation: CATSRDRSGNEKLFF.

This clonotype was picked up a small number of times. The J gene is TRBJ2-1, the V gene TRBV12-3 or TRBV12-4, with no clear D. The CDR3 loop spans 11 amino acids. Trimming took 7 bases from V and 9 from J, leaving 10 bases between them. CDR3 loop: CASTVAAEQFF. The CDR3 nucleotides are TGTGCCAGCACGGTAGCAGCTGAGCAGTTCTTC.

This clonotype was seen ten or more times. The J gene is TRBJ1-6, the V gene TRBV4-1; 7 bases fit TRBD1. This CDR3 comprises 16 residues. Germline CDR1 MGHRA, CDR2 YSYEKL. V trimming: 4 bases; J trimming: 5 bases; junction bases outside the gene matches: 8. The chain's CDR3 is CASSPSTGLHNSPLHF. The CDR3 coding sequence is TGCGCCAGCAGCCCATCGACAGGGCTACATAATTCACCCCTCCACTTT.

This clonotype was found a few times. V is TRBV10-3 and J is TRBJ2-7; no definite D call. V shed 2 bases and J shed 5 bases, with 19 bases lying between them. The germline CDR1 and CDR2 sequences are ENHRY and SYGVKD. This CDR3 comprises 16 residues. CDR3 nucleotides: TGTGCCATCAGTGAGGGAGAGGTTTTCGCGGTGGACGAGCAGTACTTC. Encoded protein: CAISEGEVFAVDEQYF.

This clonotype was seen only a few times. V and J are TRBV15 and TRBJ2-7; TRBD2 aligns across 7 bases. Losses at the gene ends were 5 bases for V and 7 bases for J; bases not matched to a gene: 14. The CDR3 sequence is 15 residues long. Looked up from germline, CDR1 is LNHNV and CDR2 is YYDKDF (reference sequence). The CDR3 reads CATSPAGGGLWEQYF. DNA for the CDR3: TGTGCCACCAGCCCGGCCGGCGGGGGTCTTTGGGAGCAGTACTTC.

V and J are TRBV4-2 and TRBJ2-1, with 9 bases identical to TRBD2. After removal of 7 bases from V and 3 bases from J, the junction contained 16 bases not matched to a gene. This CDR3 is 18 amino acids long. Germline assignment: CDR1 LGHNA and CDR2 YNFKEQ. The CDR3 sequence: CASTLDPLLAGVYNEQFF. Here the CDR3 DNA reads TGTGCCAGCACCCTAGACCCTTTACTAGCGGGCGTCTACAATGAGCAGTTCTTC.

This clonotype was recorded once. The CDR3 carries no conserved terminal phenylalanine or tryptophan, so it likely arises from a read error. This chain uses TRBV9 with TRBJ2-7, with D unresolved. The CDR3 runs to 12 residues. Germline loops: CDR1 SGDLS, CDR2 YYNGEE. V lost 3 bases, J lost 5 bases, and 9 bases lay in between. This CDR3 is CASSGLADEQYL. The CDR3 bases are TGTGCCAGCAGCGGGCTCGCCGACGAGCAGTACCTC.

This clonotype came up a few times. The V and J genes are TRBV27 and TRBJ2-3; D might be TRBD2 (6 bases). Germline-derived CDR1 and CDR2 are MNHEY and SMNVEV (reference sequence). Trimming took off 7 bases at V and 2 bases at J, with 10 bases between the two ends. The CDR3 sequence is 13 residues long. CDR3 sequence (DNA): TGTGCCAGCAATTCGGGGGACACAGATACGCAGTATTTT. It codes for CASNSGDTDTQYF.

V and J are TRBV20-1 and TRBJ1-2, with 7 bases lining up with TRBD1. Trimming took 3 bases from V and 2 from J; bases not matched to a gene: 3. The CDR3 contains 13 residues. Germline V gene data show CDR1 as DFQATT and CDR2 as SNEGSKA (reference sequence). CDR3 in amino acids: CSARSGQNYGYTF. CDR3 DNA sequence: TGCAGTGCTAGGTCGGGACAGAACTATGGCTACACCTTC.

This clonotype was counted between two and nine times. The chain uses TRBV18 and TRBJ2-7, with TRBD1 matching over 9 bases. This CDR3 contains 15 residues. Germline V CDR1 and CDR2: KGHSH, LQKENI. J was trimmed by 4 bases and V by 3 bases; bases with no gene match: 7. The CDR3 nucleotides are TGTGCCAGCTCACCCCTCGGGACAGGGCAATACGAGCAGTACTTC. It yields the protein CASSPLGTGQYEQYF.

The chain combines TRBV7-2 with TRBJ1-3; maybe TRBD1 (5 bases). Trimming took off 3 bases at V and 0 bases at J, with 9 bases between the two ends. CDR1 is SGHTA, CDR2 FQGNSA, per germline. The CDR3 contains 15 residues. CDR3 DNA: TGTGCCAGCAGCTTTATTGGGGGCTCTGGAAACACCATATATTTT. Protein sequence: CASSFIGGSGNTIYF.

This chain joins TRBV7-2 and TRBJ2-7; 12 bases are shared with TRBD1. CDR1 is SGHTA and CDR2 is FQGNSA in the germline V gene. Germline trimming cut 5 bases from V and 4 bases from J; bases unmatched to any gene: 6. The CDR3 spans 15 residues. The CDR3 sequence is CASSPRDRGLYEQYF. The CDR3 nucleotides are TGTGCCAGCAGCCCCCGGGACAGGGGGCTGTACGAGCAGTACTTC.

About this clonotype itself: A much larger clonotype is one base distant, so this may be a read error. The chain is built from TRBV12-3 or TRBV12-4 and TRBJ2-1; maybe TRBD1 (6 bases). V lost 7 bases and J lost 9, with 19 bases in between. The CDR3 sequence is 14 residues long. CDR3 protein: CASNPRGIRSEQFF. CDR3 DNA: TGTGCCAGCAACCCTAGGGGGATCCGGAGTGAGCAGTTCTTC.

This clonotype has a handful of counts. V is TRBV29-1 and J is TRBJ2-1, with D perhaps given as TRBD1 or TRBD2 (7 bases each). V lost 1 base, J lost 5 bases, and 18 bases lay in between. CDR1 and CDR2 from the germline V gene are SQVTM and ANQGSEA. CDR3 length: 16 residues. Written as DNA, the CDR3 is TGCAGCGTTGAAGCCCTCTGGGAGGGGGCGAACAATGAGCAGTTCTTC. Its protein is CSVEALWEGANNEQFF.

This clonotype has more than one count but fewer than ten. The chain combines TRBV9 with TRBJ2-3, with 7 positions matching TRBD1. The V gene end was trimmed by 1 base and the J gene end by 4 bases; junction bases not matched to a gene: 12. CDR3 size: 17 residues. Looked up from germline, CDR1 is SGDLS and CDR2 is YYNGEE. The chain's CDR3 is CASSVSWRGQGADTQYF. In nucleotides, the CDR3 is TGTGCCAGCAGCGTATCTTGGAGAGGGCAGGGGGCAGATACGCAGTATTTT.

This clonotype was recorded a few times. CDR3 DNA sequence: TGCAGCGTTGAAGCGTTGGTAGCGGAAACCTACGAGCAGTACTTC. Protein: CSVEALVAETYEQYF. The chain has TRBV29-1 and TRBJ2-7; a weak D match, TRBD2 (6 bases). Germline V gene lookup returns CDR1 SQVTM and CDR2 ANQGSEA. Trimming pared 1 base from V and 2 bases from J, leaving 15 bases between. This CDR3 has 15 residues.

The chain joins TRBV20-1 to TRBJ2-2; D may match TRBD1 or TRBD2 (5 bases each). Germline V CDR1 and CDR2: DFQATT, SNEGSKA (reference sequence). The CDR3 has 13 amino acids. Between the trimmed V and J ends, which lost 1 base and 7 bases, there was a span of 10 bases. CDR3 protein: CSARGGAFGELFF. The DNA of the CDR3 is TGCAGTGCTAGAGGAGGGGCCTTCGGGGAGCTGTTTTTT.

This clonotype was observed a single time. V usage is TRBV12-3 or TRBV12-4 and J usage is TRBJ2-1; 10 positions match TRBD2. After removal of 5 bases from V and 8 bases from J, the junction contained 9 bases not matched to a gene. This CDR3 spans 15 amino acids. CDR3: CASSPSGSGNYEQFF. The CDR3 bases are TGTGCCAGCAGTCCTAGCGGGAGTGGTAATTATGAGCAGTTCTTC.